In its sample, the clone carrying this T cell receptor (beta chain) was seen once. Germline CDR1 is SGDLS and CDR2 is YYNGEE. V was pared by 3 bases and J by 6 bases, with 9 bases between. The CDR3 covers 13 residues. This sample is drawn from a study of regulatory and conventional T cells in RAG deficiency. Sequencing used immunoSEQ multiplex PCR; TCRdb keeps in-frame clones, though not all of them. The data hold approximately 21,000 clones, with around 95% observed a single time. Conventional CD4+ T cells were sorted from blood as CD25-low CD127-high cells. The same sample was also used in a study of regulatory T cells. That work states: Primers: 52 TRBV forward and 13 TRBJ reverse.

This TCR derives from a human donor in good health. The sequenced material came from CD25- CD4+ T cells sorted from blood. The chain employs TRBV9 and TRBJ1-4; no clear D gene. CDR3 sequence: CASSEGLDEKLFF. CDR3 coding DNA: TGTGCCAGCAGCGAAGGACTGGATGAAAAACTGTTTTTT. Based on the CDR3 plus reference TRBV9 and TRBJ1-4, the full variable domain is DSGVTQTPKHLITATGQRVTLRCSPRSGDLSVYWYQQSLDQGLQFLIQYYNGEERAKGNILERFSAQQFPDLHSELNLSSLELGDSALYFCASSEGLDEKLFFGSGTQLSVL.